Following are 14 T cell receptor beta chains from one sample sequenced in a study of T cell responses to AZD1222 COVID-19 vaccine. Some clones are missing from TCRdb's copy, which holds only in-frame ones; the method was immunoSEQ multiplex PCR. The data contain over 100,000 clones, roughly nine tenths of them singletons. The sequences come from peripheral blood, collected on day 0 of AZD1222 vaccination. These TCRs come from an adult in good health.

This rearrangement joins TRBV9 to TRBJ1-2; the D gene is possibly TRBD1 (6 bases). The V gene lost 0 bases and the J gene lost 4 bases, with 16 bases spanning the gap. CDR3 length: 16 residues. Per the germline V gene, CDR1 is SGDLS and CDR2 is YYNGEE. In nucleotides, the CDR3 is TGTGCCAGCAGCGTAGACCGGACAGTCTTTGCCTATGGCTACACCTTC. This codes for CASSVDRTVFAYGYTF.

The chain couples TRBV19 to TRBJ2-7; D remains ambiguous. V lost 9 bases, J lost 3 bases, and 15 bases lay in between. This CDR3 is 13 amino acids long. The V gene's germline CDR1 is LNHDA and CDR2 SQIVND (reference sequence). CDR3 nucleotide sequence: TGTGCCAGCCGCAATCCTCCGAGCTACGAGCAGTACTTC. Translating it yields CASRNPPSYEQYF. Using reference TRBV19 and TRBJ2-7 for the parts outside the CDR3, the full variable domain is DGGITQSPKYLFRKEGQNVTLSCEQNLNHDAMYWYRQDPGQGLRLIYYSQIVNDFQKGDIAEGYSVSREKKESFPLTVTSAQKNPTAFYLCASRNPPSYEQYFGPGTRLTVT.

This clone was seen just once. The chain combines TRBV6-5 with TRBJ1-5; a possible D gene is TRBD1 (6 bases). CDR1 is MNHEY and CDR2 is SVGAGI in the germline V gene. This CDR3 comprises 15 residues. V was shortened by 0 bases and J by 3 bases, with 9 bases between the two germline ends. In DNA form, the CDR3 reads TGTGCCAGCAGTTACTCTAGGGGGGACAATCAGCCCCAGCATTTT. Translated, it gives CASSYSRGDNQPQHF.

The gene calls are TRBV4-3 and TRBJ1-2, with TRBD1 identical over 7 bases. The V and J ends lost 4 bases and 7 bases, in that order; junction bases with no gene match: 9. Germline V gene sequence: CDR1 LGHNA, CDR2 YSLEER. This CDR3 has 14 amino acids. CDR3 protein: CASSPDRDKSGYTF. The DNA of the CDR3 is TGCGCCAGCAGCCCAGACAGGGACAAGAGTGGCTACACCTTC.

The V gene is TRBV6-2 or TRBV6-3, the J gene TRBJ1-1, with D unresolved. V shed 4 bases and J shed 1 base, with 4 bases lying between them. From germline, CDR1 is MNHEY and CDR2 SVGEGT. This CDR3 is built from 12 residues. The CDR3 sequence is CASSWANTEAFF. The CDR3 region has the DNA TGTGCCAGCAGTTGGGCGAACACTGAAGCTTTCTTT.

This chain uses TRBV3-1 (or the pseudogene TRBV3-2) with TRBJ1-5; unclear D gene. Deletions cut 5 bases from V and 7 bases from J, with 12 bases between. This CDR3 is built from 13 residues. The germline V gene encodes CDR1 LGHDT and CDR2 YNNKEL (reference sequence). DNA for the CDR3: TGTGCCAGCAGCTACCCGGGAGAACAGCCCCAGCATTTT. It is translated as CASSYPGEQPQHF.

The chain joins TRBV5-1 to TRBJ1-1; D is ambiguous. The germline V and J ends were trimmed by 5 bases and 3 bases, with 11 bases remaining between them. CDR1 is SGHRS, CDR2 YFSETQ, per germline. The CDR3 loop spans 13 amino acids. CDR3 nucleotides: TGCGCCAGCAGGGGGAGGATCGACACTGAAGCTTTCTTT. Its protein is CASRGRIDTEAFF.

The CDR3 loop is CASSVVGGGPDTQYF. The CDR3 region has the DNA TGTGCCAGCAGCGTAGTCGGCGGGGGGCCAGATACGCAGTATTTT. The chain uses TRBV9 and TRBJ2-3; 8 nucleotides line up with TRBD2. CDR3 length: 15 amino acids. Unmatched junction bases numbered 4, after V lost 0 bases and J lost 4 bases. Germline assignment: CDR1 SGDLS and CDR2 YYNGEE.

This chain links TRBV28 with TRBJ2-7; weak D call: TRBD1 (6 bases). Germline V CDR1 and CDR2: MDHEN, SYDVKM. Trimming took off 5 bases at V and 3 bases at J, with 17 bases between the two ends. The CDR3 is 15 amino acids. The CDR3 loop reads CASSVTGLQGYEQYF. The CDR3 nucleotides are TGTGCCAGCAGTGTCACAGGGCTCCAGGGCTACGAGCAGTACTTC.

V usage is TRBV7-2 and J usage is TRBJ1-3, with a possible D match to TRBD1 (5 bases). The CDR3 is 15 residues long. Germline V gene lookup returns CDR1 SGHTA and CDR2 FQGNSA. Trimming removed 5 bases from V and 2 bases from J, with 13 bases in between. The CDR3 spells CASSQTQVTGNTIYF. The CDR3 DNA is TGTGCCAGCAGCCAAACACAGGTTACTGGAAACACCATATATTTT.

This rearrangement joins TRBV30 to TRBJ1-2; D gene uncertain. The CDR3 spans 10 residues. Germline CDR1 reads GTSNPN; CDR2 reads SVGIG (reference sequence). Trimming pared 2 bases from V and 6 bases from J, leaving 4 bases between. The DNA of the CDR3 is TGTGCCTGGAGTCCGGATGGCTACACCTTC. Translating gives CAWSPDGYTF. Complete variable domain (other parts from reference TRBV30 and TRBJ1-2): SQTIHQWPATLVQPVGSPLSLECTVEGTSNPNLYWYRQAAGRGLQLLFYSVGIGQISSEVPQNLSASRPQDRQFILSSKKLLLSDSGFYLCAWSPDGYTFGSGTRLTVV.

This chain joins TRBV5-6 and TRBJ1-5; the D gene is possibly TRBD1 (5 bases). V dropped 2 bases and J dropped 9 bases, with 12 bases sitting between them. The germline V gene has CDR1 SGHDT and CDR2 YYEEEE. The CDR3 runs 13 residues. The DNA of the CDR3 is TGTGCCAGCAGCTTAGGGGTACTTGGGCCCCAGCATTTT. Amino acids: CASSLGVLGPQHF.

The J gene is TRBJ1-1, the V gene TRBV5-1; 11 positions match TRBD1. Germline values: CDR1 SGHRS, CDR2 YFSETQ. The V and J ends lost 4 bases and 1 base, in that order; junction bases with no gene match: 6. CDR3 length: 16 residues. CDR3 protein: CASSLGQGAGNTEAFF. CDR3 DNA: TGCGCCAGCAGCCTTGGACAGGGGGCAGGGAACACTGAAGCTTTCTTT.

V usage is TRBV7-6 and J usage is TRBJ2-1; a possible D gene is TRBD1 (6 bases). Looked up from germline, CDR1 is SGHVS and CDR2 is FNYEAQ. V lost 1 base, J lost 5 bases, and 15 bases lay in between. The CDR3 covers 16 residues. The CDR3 DNA reads TGTGCCAGCAGCTTAGTGAACAGGGAATCTGACAATGAGCAGTTCTTC. Translation: CASSLVNRESDNEQFF. The full variable domain, rest sourced from reference TRBV7-6 and TRBJ2-1, is GAGVSQSPRYKVTKRGQDVALRCDPISGHVSLYWYRQALGQGPEFLTYFNYEAQQDKSGLPNDRFSAERPEGSISTLTIQRTEQRDSAMYRCASSLVNRESDNEQFFGPGTRLTVL.